The T cell receptor (beta chain) described here comes from a study of OX40 agonist ivuxolimab in advanced cancers. General notes on the study: Ivuxolimab was an agonistic, fully human IgG2 monoclonal antibody directed against OX40 (CD134), a costimulatory receptor. The paper covers the monotherapy dose-escalation part of the phase I ivuxolimab trial, which included N of about 56 patients. Patients were allowed to have had prior anti-PD-1, anti-PD-L1 or anti-CTLA-4 therapy, and approximately 40% of the dose-escalation patients had previously received checkpoint inhibitors. Peripheral TCRbeta sequencing aimed to test whether ivuxolimab altered TCR sequence diversity and caused clonal T-cell expansion. Intravenous ivuxolimab was administered to patients every 2 weeks at six dose levels: 0.01, 0.1, 0.3, 1.5, 3 and 10 mg/kg. The dose-escalation cohort was around 83% male with a mean age of around 64 years, ranging from roughly 23 to 80. Among the roughly 52 dose-escalation patients, approximately 20 had hepatocellular carcinoma, some 15 melanoma, 9 renal cell carcinoma and 9 head and neck cancer. Partial responses were achieved by three dose-escalation patients, of whom one had hepatocellular carcinoma and two had cutaneous melanoma. Broader findings and caveats from the paper: Which antigens the clonally expanded peripheral T cells were specific for was not determined. Low levels of normalized T-cell clonal expansion were also seen in some nonresponding patients. In the 0.1-3.0 mg/kg groups, partial responders were among the patients with the lowest normalized peripheral clonal expansion, particularly in CD8+ T cells. At doses of 0.1 to 3.0 mg/kg, clonal expansion of both CD4+ and CD8+ T cells in blood was seen between baseline and week 6. After ivuxolimab, CD8+ T cells had more expanded clones than CD4+ T cells on average.

To sequence the TCRbeta CDR3 region, genomic DNA was isolated from the sorted cells. TCRbeta CDR3 regions were sequenced using the immunoSEQ Assay. TCRdb re-hosts the immuneACCESS table, in-frame sequences only. Its copies lack some clones; in the studies checked, an unresolved V gene accounts for under half of them, and the cause for the rest is not known. The sample profile shows roughly 110,000 clones; 80% to 95% of them were found once. Jointly, the top ten make up about 1.2% of the sample. Turning to this clone: There is no known antigen for this receptor. It has no much larger one-base neighbor in the sample; base qualities were not kept.

Including cysteine and phenylalanine, the CDR3 has 15 amino acids. Kept here is only the CDR3 DNA, which spans 45 bases and is read in frame from base 1. In the germline V gene, CDR1 corresponds to SGDLS and CDR2 to YYNGEE. Clipping removes 4 bases from V and 4 bases from J, with 8 as the unmatched junction base count. The trial excluded patients who had a history of autoimmune disease or were on systemic immunosuppression. Peripheral blood for TCR sequencing was drawn from every dose cohort at baseline, at cycle 4 day 1 and at cycle 7 day 1. Samples came from an open-label, multicenter, first-in-human phase I dose-escalation trial of ivuxolimab. Adults with locally advanced or metastatic melanoma, renal cell carcinoma, hepatocellular carcinoma or head and neck squamous cell carcinoma were enrolled in the trial. Before TCR sequencing, CD4+ T cells and CD8+ T cells from peripheral blood were sorted into separate populations.

The TCR was taken from an adult with an advanced solid tumor such as melanoma, head and neck, liver or kidney cancer. The sample in question was CD4+ or CD8+ T cells sorted from blood, obtained in a trial of the OX40 agonist ivuxolimab. The chain employs TRBV9 and TRBJ2-1; 7 bases in between match TRBD2. The CDR3 reads CASSPQLAPYNEQFF. The DNA is TGTGCCAGCAGCCCCCAACTAGCGCCTTACAATGAGCAGTTCTTC.